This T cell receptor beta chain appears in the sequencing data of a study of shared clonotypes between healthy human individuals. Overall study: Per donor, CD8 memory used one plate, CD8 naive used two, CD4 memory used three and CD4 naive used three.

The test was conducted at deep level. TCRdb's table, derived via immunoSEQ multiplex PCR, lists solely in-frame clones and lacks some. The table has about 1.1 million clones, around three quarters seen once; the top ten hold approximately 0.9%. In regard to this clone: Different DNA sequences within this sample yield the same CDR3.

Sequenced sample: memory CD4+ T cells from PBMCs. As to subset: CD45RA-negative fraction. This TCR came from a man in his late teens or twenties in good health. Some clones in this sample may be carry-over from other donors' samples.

The DNA of the CDR3 is TGTGCCAGCAGCGTGCGAGGGGCAGATACGCAGTATTTT. As protein: CASSVRGADTQYF. The chain carries TRBV9 and TRBJ2-3; D is tentatively TRBD1 or TRBD2 (5 bases each). CDR3 size: 13 residues. V was trimmed by 2 bases and J by 4 bases, leaving 8 bases between them. The germline V gene encodes CDR1 SGDLS and CDR2 YYNGEE.